This paragraph covers one T cell receptor beta chain sequence. This sample was included in a study of cytomegalovirus exposure and HLA in healthy donors. CDR1 MGHRA and CDR2 YSYEKL come from the germline V gene. CDR3 size: 15 residues. V lost 2 bases and J 2 bases, leaving 12 bases between the germline ends. PCR amplification relied on 60 Vbeta primers (plus 13 Jbeta primers). Libraries were prepared by immunoSEQ multiplex PCR; TCRdb keeps only in-frame clonotypes and omits some of them. The table has 100,000 to 120,000 clones, over 70% seen once; the top ten hold 1.3%. The rearrangement uses TRBV4-1 and TRBJ1-2; tentatively, D is TRBD1 (6 bases). Sequencing input: PBMCs. The TCR sequence derives from a middle-aged man in good health and CMV-seronegative. CDR3 in amino acids: CASSQPTTGNYGYTF. The CDR3 DNA is TGCGCCAGCAGCCAACCGACTACAGGGAACTATGGCTACACCTTC.